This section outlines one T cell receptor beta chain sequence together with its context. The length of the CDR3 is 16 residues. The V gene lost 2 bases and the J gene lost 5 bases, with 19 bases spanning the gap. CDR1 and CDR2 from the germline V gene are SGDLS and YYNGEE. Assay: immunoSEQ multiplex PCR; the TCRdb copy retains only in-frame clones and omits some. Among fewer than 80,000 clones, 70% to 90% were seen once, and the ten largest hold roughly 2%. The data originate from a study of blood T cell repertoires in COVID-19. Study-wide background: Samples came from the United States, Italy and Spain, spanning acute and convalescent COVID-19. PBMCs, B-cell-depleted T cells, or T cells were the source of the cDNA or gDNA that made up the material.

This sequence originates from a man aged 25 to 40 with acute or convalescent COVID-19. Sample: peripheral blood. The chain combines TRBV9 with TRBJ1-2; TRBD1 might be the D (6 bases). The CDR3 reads CASSVGPTGNGYGYTF. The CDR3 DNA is TGTGCCAGCAGCGTGGGGCCCACAGGGAATGGATATGGCTACACCTTC.